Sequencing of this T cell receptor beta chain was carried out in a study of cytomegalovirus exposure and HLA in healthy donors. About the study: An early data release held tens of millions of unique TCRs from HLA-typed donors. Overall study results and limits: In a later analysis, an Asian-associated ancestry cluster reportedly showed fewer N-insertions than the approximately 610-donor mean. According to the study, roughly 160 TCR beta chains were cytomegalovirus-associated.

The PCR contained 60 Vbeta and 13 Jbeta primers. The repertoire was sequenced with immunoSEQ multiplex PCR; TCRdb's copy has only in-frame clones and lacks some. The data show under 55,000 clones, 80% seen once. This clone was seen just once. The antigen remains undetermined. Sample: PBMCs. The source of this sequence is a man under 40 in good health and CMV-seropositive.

The CDR3 nucleotides are TGTGCCAGCAGCGTGACAGGGTCTGTAGGCACTGAAGCTTTCTTT. Translated: CASSVTGSVGTEAFF. The chain employs TRBV9 and TRBJ1-1; 7 nucleotides agree with TRBD1. The V and J ends lost 2 bases and 4 bases, in that order; junction bases with no gene match: 8. The CDR3 runs 15 residues. The V gene's germline CDR1 is SGDLS and CDR2 YYNGEE. Looking up the rest from reference TRBV9 and TRBJ1-1 gives the full variable domain: DSGVTQTPKHLITATGQRVTLRCSPRSGDLSVYWYQQSLDQGLQFLIQYYNGEERAKGNILERFSAQQFPDLHSELNLSSLELGDSALYFCASSVTGSVGTEAFFGQGTRLTVV.